This T cell receptor (beta chain) emerged from a study of long-term antiretroviral therapy in people with HIV. The CDR3 has 16 amino acids. Trimming left V 3 bases short and J 1 base short, with 11 bases between. In germline, CDR1 is SGDLS, CDR2 YYNGEE. Study observations and caveats: CDR3 lengths in HIV samples spanned a narrower range than controls.

To note about this clone: Its target is unknown.

Investigators performed immunoSEQ version v3.0 at survey level. The table came from immunoSEQ multiplex PCR; TCRdb's copy has only in-frame clones and leaves some out. This sample has 16,000 or so clones, with 88% found just once. Specimen: unsorted PBMCs, collected 0.7 years before starting antiretroviral therapy. The TCR was taken from a man between 50 and 59 years old with HIV. The gene calls are TRBV9 and TRBJ1-6; D possibly corresponds to TRBD1 (6 bases). The CDR3 DNA follows: TGTGCCAGCAGCGAAGGGGGGTGGTCCTATAATTCACCCCTCCACTTT. It translates to CASSEGGWSYNSPLHF.